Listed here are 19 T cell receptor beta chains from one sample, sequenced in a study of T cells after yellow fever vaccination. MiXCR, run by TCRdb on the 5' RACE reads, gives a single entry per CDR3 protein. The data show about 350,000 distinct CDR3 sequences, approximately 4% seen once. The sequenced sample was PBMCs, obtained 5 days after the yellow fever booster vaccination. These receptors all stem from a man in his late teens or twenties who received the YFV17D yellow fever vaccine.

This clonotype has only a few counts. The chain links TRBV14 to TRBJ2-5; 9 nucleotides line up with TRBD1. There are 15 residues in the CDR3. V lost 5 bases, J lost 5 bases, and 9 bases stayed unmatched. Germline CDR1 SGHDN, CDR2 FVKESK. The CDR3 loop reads CASSKQGAIMETQYF. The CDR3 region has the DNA TGTGCCAGCAGCAAACAGGGGGCTATTATGGAGACCCAGTACTTC. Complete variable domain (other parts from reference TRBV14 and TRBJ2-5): EAGVTQFPSHSVIEKGQTVTLRCDPISGHDNLYWYRRVMGKEIKFLLHFVKESKQDESGMPNNRFLAERTGGTYSTLKVQPAELEDSGVYFCASSKQGAIMETQYFGPGTRLLVL.

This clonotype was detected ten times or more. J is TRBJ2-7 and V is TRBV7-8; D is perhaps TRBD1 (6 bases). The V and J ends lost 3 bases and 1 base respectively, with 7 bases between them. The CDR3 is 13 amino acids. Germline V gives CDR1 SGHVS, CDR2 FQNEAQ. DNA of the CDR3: TGTGCCAGCAGCTTGGACAGTTCCTACGAGCAGTACGTC. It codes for CASSLDSSYEQYV.

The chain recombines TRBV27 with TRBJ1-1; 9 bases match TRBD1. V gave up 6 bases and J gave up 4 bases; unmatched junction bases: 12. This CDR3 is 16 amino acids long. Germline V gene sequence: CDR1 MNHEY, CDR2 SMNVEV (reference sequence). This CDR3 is CASSHPRGQGGTEAFF. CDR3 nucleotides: TGTGCCAGCAGCCATCCTCGGGGACAGGGTGGCACTGAAGCTTTCTTT.

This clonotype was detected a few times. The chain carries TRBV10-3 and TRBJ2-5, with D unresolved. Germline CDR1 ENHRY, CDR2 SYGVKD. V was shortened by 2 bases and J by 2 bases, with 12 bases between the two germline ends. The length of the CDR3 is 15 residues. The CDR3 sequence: CAISEAQESQETQYF. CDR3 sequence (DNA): TGTGCCATCAGTGAGGCTCAGGAGAGTCAAGAGACCCAGTACTTC.

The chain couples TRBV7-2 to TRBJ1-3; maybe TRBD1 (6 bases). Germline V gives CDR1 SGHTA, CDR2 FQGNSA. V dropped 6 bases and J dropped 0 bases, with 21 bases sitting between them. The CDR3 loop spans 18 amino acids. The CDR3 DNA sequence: TGTGCCAGCAGTTCTCGTACAGGGCCTCCAACCTCTGGAAACACCATATATTTT. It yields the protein CASSSRTGPPTSGNTIYF.

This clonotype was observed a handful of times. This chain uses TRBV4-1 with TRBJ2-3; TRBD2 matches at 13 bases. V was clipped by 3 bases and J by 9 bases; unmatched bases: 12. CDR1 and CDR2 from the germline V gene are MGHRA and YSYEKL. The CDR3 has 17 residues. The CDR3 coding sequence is TGCGCCAGCAGCCAGGTGGGACTAGCGGGGCTTCTTGGGACGCAGTATTTT. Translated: CASSQVGLAGLLGTQYF.

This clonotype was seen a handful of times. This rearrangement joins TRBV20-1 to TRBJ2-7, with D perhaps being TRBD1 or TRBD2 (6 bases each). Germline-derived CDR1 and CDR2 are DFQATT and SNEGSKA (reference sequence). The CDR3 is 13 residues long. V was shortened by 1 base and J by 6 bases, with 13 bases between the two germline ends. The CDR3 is CSARGGDTREQYF. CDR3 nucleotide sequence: TGCAGTGCTAGAGGGGGGGACACTCGCGAGCAGTACTTC.

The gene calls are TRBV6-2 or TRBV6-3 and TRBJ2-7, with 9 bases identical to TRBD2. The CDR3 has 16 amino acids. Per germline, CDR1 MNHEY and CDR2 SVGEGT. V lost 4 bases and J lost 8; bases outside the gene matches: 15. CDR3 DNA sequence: TGTGCCAGCAGTTCCTCCGGGACTAGCCATCCTAGGAAGCAGTACTTC. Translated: CASSSSGTSHPRKQYF.

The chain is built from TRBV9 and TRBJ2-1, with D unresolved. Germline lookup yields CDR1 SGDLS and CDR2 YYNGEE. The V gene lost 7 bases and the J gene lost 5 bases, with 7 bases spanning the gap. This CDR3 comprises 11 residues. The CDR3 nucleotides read TGTGCCAGCGGAATCAACAATGAGCAGTTCTTC. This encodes CASGINNEQFF.

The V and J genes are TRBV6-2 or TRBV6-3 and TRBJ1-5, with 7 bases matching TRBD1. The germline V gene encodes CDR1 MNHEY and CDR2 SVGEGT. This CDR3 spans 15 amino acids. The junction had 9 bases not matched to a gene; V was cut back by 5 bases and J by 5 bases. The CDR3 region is CASSPRTGYDQPQHF. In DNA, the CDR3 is TGTGCCAGCAGTCCAAGGACAGGATATGATCAGCCCCAGCATTTT.

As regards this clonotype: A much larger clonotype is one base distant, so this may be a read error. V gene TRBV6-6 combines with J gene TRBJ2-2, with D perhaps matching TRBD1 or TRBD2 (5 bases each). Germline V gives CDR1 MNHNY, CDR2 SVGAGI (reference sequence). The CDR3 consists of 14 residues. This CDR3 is CASSYFVGAGELLF. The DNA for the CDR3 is TGTGCCAGCAGTTACTTCGTAGGGGCCGGGGAGCTGCTTTTT.

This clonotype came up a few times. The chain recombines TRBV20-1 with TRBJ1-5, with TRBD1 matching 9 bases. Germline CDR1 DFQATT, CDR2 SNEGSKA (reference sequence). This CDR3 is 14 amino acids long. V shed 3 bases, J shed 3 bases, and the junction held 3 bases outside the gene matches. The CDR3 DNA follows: TGCAGTGCTAGCCGGACAGGGGTCAATCAGCCCCAGCATTTT. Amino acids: CSASRTGVNQPQHF.

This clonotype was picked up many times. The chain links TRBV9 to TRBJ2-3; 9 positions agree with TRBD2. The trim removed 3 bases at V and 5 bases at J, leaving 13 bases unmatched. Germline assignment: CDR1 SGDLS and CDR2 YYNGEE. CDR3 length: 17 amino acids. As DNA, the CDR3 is TGTGCCAGCAGCGCCTCAACCGCGGGGGGGCCTCTAGATACGCAGTATTTT. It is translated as CASSASTAGGPLDTQYF.

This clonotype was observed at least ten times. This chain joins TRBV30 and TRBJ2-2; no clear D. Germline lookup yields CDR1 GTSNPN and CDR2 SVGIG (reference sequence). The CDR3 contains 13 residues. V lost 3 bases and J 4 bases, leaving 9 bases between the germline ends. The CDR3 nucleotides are TGTGCCTGGAGCGGGCAGCCCACCGGGGAGCTGTTTTTT. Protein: CAWSGQPTGELFF.

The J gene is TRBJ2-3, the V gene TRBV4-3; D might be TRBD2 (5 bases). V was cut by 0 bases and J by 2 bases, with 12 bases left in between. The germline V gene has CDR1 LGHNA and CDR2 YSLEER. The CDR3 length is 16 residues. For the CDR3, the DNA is TGCGCCAGCAGCCAAGATACCCGGGATCTCACAGATACGCAGTATTTT. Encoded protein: CASSQDTRDLTDTQYF.

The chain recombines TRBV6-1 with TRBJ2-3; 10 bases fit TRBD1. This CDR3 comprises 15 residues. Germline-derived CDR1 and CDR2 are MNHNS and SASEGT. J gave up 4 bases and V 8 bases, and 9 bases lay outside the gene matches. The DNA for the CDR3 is TGTGCCAGCGGGCAAGGACAGGGGGGCGCAGATACGCAGTATTTT. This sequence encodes CASGQGQGGADTQYF.

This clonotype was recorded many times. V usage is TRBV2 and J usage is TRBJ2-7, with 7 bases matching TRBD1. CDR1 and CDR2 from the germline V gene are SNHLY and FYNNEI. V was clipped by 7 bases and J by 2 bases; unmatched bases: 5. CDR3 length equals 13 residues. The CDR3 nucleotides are TGTGCCAGCACCCCCACAGGGGCCTACGAGCAGTACTTC. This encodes CASTPTGAYEQYF.

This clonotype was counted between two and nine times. DNA for the CDR3: TGTGCCATCAGCGAACAGGGGGACAGCGGCTACACCTTC. It yields the protein CAISEQGDSGYTF. This chain connects TRBV10-3 to TRBJ1-2; 8 bases agree with TRBD1. This CDR3 is 13 amino acids long. Germline CDR1 is ENHRY and CDR2 is SYGVKD. The J segment lost 8 bases and the V segment lost 6 bases, leaving 8 bases of the junction unmatched.

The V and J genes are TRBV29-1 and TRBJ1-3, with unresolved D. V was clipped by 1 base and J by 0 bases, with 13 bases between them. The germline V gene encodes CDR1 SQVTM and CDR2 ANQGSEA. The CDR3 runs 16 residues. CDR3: CSVEGAFGRSGNTIYF. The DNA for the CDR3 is TGCAGCGTTGAAGGGGCCTTCGGCCGCTCTGGAAACACCATATATTTT.